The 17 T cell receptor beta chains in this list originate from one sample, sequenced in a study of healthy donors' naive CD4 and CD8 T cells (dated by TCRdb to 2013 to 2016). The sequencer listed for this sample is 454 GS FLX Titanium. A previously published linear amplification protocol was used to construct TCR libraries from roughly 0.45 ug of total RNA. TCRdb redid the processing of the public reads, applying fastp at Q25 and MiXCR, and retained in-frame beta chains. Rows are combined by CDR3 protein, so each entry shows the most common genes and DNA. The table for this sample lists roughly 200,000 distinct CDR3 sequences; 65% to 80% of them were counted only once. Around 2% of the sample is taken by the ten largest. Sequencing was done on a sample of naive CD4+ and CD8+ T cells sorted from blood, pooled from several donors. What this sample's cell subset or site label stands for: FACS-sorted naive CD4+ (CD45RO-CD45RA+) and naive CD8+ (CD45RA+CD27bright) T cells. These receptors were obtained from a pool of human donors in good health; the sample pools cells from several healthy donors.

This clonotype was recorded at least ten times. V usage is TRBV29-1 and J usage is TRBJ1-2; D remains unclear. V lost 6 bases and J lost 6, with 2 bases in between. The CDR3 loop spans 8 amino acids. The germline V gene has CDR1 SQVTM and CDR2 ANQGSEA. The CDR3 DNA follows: TGCAGCGTGGATGGCTACACCTTC. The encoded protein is CSVDGYTF. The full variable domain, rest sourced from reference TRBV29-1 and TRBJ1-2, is SAVISQKPSRDICQRGTSLTIQCQVDSQVTMMFWYRQQPGQSLTLIATANQGSEATYESGFVIDKFPISRPNLTFSTLTVSNMSPEDSSIYLCSVDGYTFGSGTRLTVV.

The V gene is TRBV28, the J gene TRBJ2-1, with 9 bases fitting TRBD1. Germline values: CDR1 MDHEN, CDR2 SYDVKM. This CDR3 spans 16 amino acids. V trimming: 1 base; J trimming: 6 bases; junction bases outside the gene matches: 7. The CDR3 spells CASSLLGTGTANEQFF. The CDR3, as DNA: TGTGCCAGCAGTTTATTAGGGACAGGGACCGCCAATGAGCAGTTCTTC.

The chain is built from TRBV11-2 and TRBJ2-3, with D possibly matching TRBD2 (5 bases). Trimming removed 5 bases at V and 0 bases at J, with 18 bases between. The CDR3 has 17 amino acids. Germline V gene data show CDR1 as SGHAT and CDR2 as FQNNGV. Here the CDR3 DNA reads TGTGCCAGCAGCCGTCCCGGGGTGGGTGAGAGCACAGATACGCAGTATTTT. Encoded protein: CASSRPGVGESTDTQYF.

CDR3 in amino acids: CASSQDSQSGWNTGELFF. Written as DNA, the CDR3 is TGCGCCAGCAGCCAAGACTCACAGTCCGGTTGGAACACCGGGGAGCTGTTTTTT. The chain is built from TRBV4-3 and TRBJ2-2, with no clear D. Trimming shortened V by 0 bases and J by 1 base, and 15 bases separated the two germline ends. This CDR3 has 18 amino acids. Germline assignment: CDR1 LGHNA and CDR2 YSLEER.

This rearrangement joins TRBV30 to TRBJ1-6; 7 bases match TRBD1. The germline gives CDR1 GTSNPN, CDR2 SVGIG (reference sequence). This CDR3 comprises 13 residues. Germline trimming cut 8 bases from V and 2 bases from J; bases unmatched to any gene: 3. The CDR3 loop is CAGTGAYNSPLHF. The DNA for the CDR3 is TGTGCCGGAACAGGGGCCTATAATTCACCCCTCCACTTT.

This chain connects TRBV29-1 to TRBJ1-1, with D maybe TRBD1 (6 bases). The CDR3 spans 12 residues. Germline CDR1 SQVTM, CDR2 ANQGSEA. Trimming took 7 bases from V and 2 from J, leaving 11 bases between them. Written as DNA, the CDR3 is TGCAGCGCCCGGACAGCCAACACTGAAGCTTTCTTT. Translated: CSARTANTEAFF.

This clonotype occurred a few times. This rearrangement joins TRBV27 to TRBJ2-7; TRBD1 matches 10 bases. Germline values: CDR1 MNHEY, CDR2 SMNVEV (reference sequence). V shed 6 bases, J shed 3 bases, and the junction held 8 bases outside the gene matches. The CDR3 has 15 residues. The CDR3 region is CASSLAGTGVYEQYF. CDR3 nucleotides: TGTGCCAGCAGCTTGGCCGGGACAGGGGTCTACGAGCAGTACTTC.

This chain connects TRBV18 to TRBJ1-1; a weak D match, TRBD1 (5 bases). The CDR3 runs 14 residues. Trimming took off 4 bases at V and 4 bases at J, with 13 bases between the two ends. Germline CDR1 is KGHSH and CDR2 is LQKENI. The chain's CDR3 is CASSLGDQGTEAFF. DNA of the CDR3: TGTGCCAGCTCACTGGGCGACCAGGGCACTGAAGCTTTCTTT.

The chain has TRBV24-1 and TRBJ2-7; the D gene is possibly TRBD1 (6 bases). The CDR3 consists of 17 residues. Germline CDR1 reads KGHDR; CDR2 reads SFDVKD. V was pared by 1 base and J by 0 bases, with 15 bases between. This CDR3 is CATSDLRDRKVSYEQYF. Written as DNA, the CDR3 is TGTGCCACCAGTGATTTACGCGACAGGAAGGTCTCCTACGAGCAGTACTTC.

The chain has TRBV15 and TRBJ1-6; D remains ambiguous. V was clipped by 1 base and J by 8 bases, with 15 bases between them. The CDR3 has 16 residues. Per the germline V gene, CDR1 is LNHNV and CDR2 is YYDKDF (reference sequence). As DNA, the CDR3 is TGTGCCACCAGCAGAGTATGGGGTAACATAGATTCACCCCTCCACTTT. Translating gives CATSRVWGNIDSPLHF.

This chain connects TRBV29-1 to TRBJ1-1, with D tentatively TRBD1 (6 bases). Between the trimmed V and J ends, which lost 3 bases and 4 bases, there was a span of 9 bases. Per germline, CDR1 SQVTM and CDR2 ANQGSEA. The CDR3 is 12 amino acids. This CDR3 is CSVEKGGTEAFF. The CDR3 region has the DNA TGCAGCGTTGAGAAGGGGGGCACTGAAGCTTTCTTT.

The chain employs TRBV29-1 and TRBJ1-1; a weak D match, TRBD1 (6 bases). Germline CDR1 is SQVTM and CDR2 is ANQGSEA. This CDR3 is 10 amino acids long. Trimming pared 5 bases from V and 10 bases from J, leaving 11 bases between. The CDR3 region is CSVKQGAAFF. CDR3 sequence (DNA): TGCAGCGTTAAACAGGGAGCAGCTTTCTTT.

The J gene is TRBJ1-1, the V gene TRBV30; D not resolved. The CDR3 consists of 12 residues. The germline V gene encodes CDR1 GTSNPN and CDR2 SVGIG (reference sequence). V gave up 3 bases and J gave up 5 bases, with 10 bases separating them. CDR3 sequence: CAWSLQRTEAFF. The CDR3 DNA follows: TGTGCCTGGAGCCTCCAGCGGACTGAAGCTTTCTTT. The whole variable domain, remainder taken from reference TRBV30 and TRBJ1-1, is SQTIHQWPATLVQPVGSPLSLECTVEGTSNPNLYWYRQAAGRGLQLLFYSVGIGQISSEVPQNLSASRPQDRQFILSSKKLLLSDSGFYLCAWSLQRTEAFFGQGTRLTVV.

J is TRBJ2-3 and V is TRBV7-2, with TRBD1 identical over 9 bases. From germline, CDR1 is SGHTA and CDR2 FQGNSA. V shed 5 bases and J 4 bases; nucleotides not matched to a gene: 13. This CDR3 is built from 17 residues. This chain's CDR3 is CASSPNRGRLVADTQYF. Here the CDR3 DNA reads TGTGCCAGCAGCCCTAACAGGGGGCGTCTAGTCGCAGATACGCAGTATTTT.

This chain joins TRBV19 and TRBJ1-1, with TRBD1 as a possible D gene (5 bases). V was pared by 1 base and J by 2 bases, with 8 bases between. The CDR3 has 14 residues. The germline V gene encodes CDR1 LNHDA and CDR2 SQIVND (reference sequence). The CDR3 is CASSIGQSNTEAFF. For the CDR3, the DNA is TGTGCCAGTAGTATAGGACAGTCAAACACTGAAGCTTTCTTT.

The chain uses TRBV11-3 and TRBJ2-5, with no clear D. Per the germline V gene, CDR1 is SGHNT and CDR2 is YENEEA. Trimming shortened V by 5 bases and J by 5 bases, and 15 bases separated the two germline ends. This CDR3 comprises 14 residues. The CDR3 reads CASSQYNRPETQYF. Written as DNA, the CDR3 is TGTGCCAGCAGCCAATATAACCGGCCGGAGACCCAGTACTTC.

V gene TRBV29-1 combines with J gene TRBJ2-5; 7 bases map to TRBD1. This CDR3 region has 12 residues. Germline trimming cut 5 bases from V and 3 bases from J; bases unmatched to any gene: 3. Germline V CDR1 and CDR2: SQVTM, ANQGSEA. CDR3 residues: CSVTGQKETQYF. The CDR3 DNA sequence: TGCAGCGTTACGGGACAGAAAGAGACCCAGTACTTC.